This T cell receptor beta chain stems from a study of blood T cells in healthy people across ages. This clonotype was detected only a few times. Germline V gene data show CDR1 as SGHTA and CDR2 as FQGNSA. The V end lost 2 bases, the J end lost 4 bases, and 8 bases lay between the germline ends. The CDR3 length is 13 residues. Next came a second PCR, run for about 7 to 12 cycles, which used a sample-barcoded 5' primer along with a J-beta primer mix. Each cDNA molecule received a tag from a template-switch adaptor that had 12 random nucleotides. In TCRdb, the 5' RACE reads were re-called with MiXCR into one record per CDR3 protein. Of approximately 780,000 distinct CDR3 sequences in the sample, about 26% were seen once. These data were also filed under a second study, of T cells of mothers and their children.

The sequenced sample was blood. This sequence originates from a boy between 10 and 17 years old in good health. The chain employs TRBV7-2 and TRBJ1-1, with D uncertain. The CDR3 sequence: CASSLRAGTEAFF. The DNA of the CDR3 is TGTGCCAGCAGCTTACGGGCAGGCACTGAAGCTTTCTTT.